This T cell receptor (beta chain) appears in the sequencing data of a study of beta chain features in type 1 diabetes. Overall study context: Healthy donors and patients showed comparable age, gender and cell yields. Over all samples combined, more than 90,000,000 sorted cells were examined.

This CDR3 is built from 11 residues. V lost 2 bases and J lost 5, with 3 bases in between. The germline gives CDR1 DFQATT, CDR2 SNEGSKA (reference sequence). Study-wide results and caveats: Relative to healthy donors, patients appeared to have naive, central memory and Treg TCRB repertoires that were more similar. VDJ junctions from type 1 diabetes patients carried fewer insertions and larger deletions.

This clone has more than one count but fewer than ten. Its specificity is unknown. TCRB transcripts that were expressed got sequenced, as all of the isolated RNA had been reverse transcribed. Clones were read by immunoSEQ multiplex PCR, and TCRdb kept only the in-frame ones, dropping some. Of 250,000 to 300,000 clones listed, approximately 8.1% were seen once; the top ten hold roughly 1%. The receptor's source is a woman under 30 in good health. The specimen was central memory CD4+ T cells from blood. The chain combines TRBV20-1 with TRBJ1-4; D is undetermined. In nucleotides, the CDR3 is TGCAGTGCTAGACTAAATGAAAAACTGTTTTTT. Translating gives CSARLNEKLFF.